These 2 T cell receptor beta chains share one sample of origin, sequenced in a study of T cells in Graves' hyperthyroidism and ophthalmopathy. RNA transcripts were the template for amplifying TCR beta CDR3 regions. The HTBI primer set was used in a first-round RT-PCR of the TCR CDR3. TCRdb itself ran the multiplex PCR reads through MiXCR, one entry per CDR3 protein. This sample carries fewer than 650,000 distinct CDR3 sequences, roughly 45% of them seen once, and the ten largest clones take around 47%. The sequencing input was peripheral blood or thyroid tissue (not recorded which). These receptors were collected from an adult woman with Graves' disease, either hyperthyroidism or ophthalmopathy (not recorded which).

In regard to this clonotype: One end of the junction does not line up with germline, which may come from a read error. The chain recombines TRBV7-9 with TRBJ1-2; D is uncertain. The V gene's germline CDR1 is SEHNR and CDR2 FQNEAQ (reference sequence). The CDR3 is made up of 11 amino acids. The DNA of the CDR3 is TGTGCCAGCAGCTTAGGTTCGGTGGAGTCCTTC. Translating gives CASSLGSVESF. The full variable domain, with the rest looked up from reference TRBV7-9 and TRBJ1-2, is DTGVSQNPRHKITKRGQNVTFRCDPISEHNRLYWYRQTLGQGPEFLTYFQNEAQLEKSRLLSDRFSAERPKGSFSTLEIQRTEQGDSAMYLCASSLGSVESFGSGTRLTVV.

This clonotype was recorded at least ten times. The V gene is TRBV19, the J gene TRBJ2-2; possibly TRBD2 for D (5 bases). The V end was cut by 7 bases, the J end by 1 base, with 10 bases between. The CDR3 spans 14 residues. Germline values: CDR1 LNHDA, CDR2 SQIVND (reference sequence). CDR3 bases: TGTGCCAGTACGAGGGCGAGGAACACCGGGGAGCTGTTTTTT. Translating it yields CASTRARNTGELFF.